This TCR beta chain was captured by sequencing in a study of blood T cells in healthy people across ages. This clonotype came up a few times. Antigen specificity is unknown. For every donor, a draw yielded roughly 9.3 milliliters of peripheral blood. The CDR3 has 17 residues. Germline lookup yields CDR1 LGHNA and CDR2 YSLEER. Trimming removed 0 bases from V and 6 bases from J; junction bases left unmatched: 7. General study results and limits: In older individuals, TCR beta diversity per million T cells was lower, falling roughly linearly with age.

For the second PCR, which ran for roughly 6 to 12 cycles, a sample-barcoded 5' primer and a J-beta primer mix were used. Every cDNA molecule carried a tag from a template-switch adaptor bearing 12 random nucleotides. From the 5' RACE reads, TCRdb called clonotypes with MiXCR, one entry per CDR3 protein. The sample shows roughly 800,000 distinct CDR3 sequences, 55% to 75% of them seen only once. Sequenced: blood. This chain joins TRBV4-3 and TRBJ2-1; 11 bases align to TRBD2. The receptor was isolated from a man aged 25 to 45 in good health. CDR3 DNA: TGCGCCAGCAGCCAAGATTCCGGACTAGCGGGCGTCAATGAGCAGTTCTTC. The encoded protein is CASSQDSGLAGVNEQFF.